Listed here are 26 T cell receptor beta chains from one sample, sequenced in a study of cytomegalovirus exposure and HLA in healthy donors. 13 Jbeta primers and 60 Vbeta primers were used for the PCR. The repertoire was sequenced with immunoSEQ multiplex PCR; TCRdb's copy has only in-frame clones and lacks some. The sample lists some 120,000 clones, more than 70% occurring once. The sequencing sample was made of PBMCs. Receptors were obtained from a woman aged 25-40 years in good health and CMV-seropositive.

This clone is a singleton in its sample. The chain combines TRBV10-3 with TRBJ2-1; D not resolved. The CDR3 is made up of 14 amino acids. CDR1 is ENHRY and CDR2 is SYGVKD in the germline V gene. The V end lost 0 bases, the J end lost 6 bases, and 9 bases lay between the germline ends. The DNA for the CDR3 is TGTGCCATCAGTGAGTCGATGTCAGTCAATGAGCAGTTCTTC. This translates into CAISESMSVNEQFF.

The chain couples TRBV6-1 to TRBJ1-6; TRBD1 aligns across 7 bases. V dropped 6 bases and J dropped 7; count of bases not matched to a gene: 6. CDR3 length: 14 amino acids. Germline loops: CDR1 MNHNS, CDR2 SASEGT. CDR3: CASSNRGGNSPLHF. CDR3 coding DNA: TGTGCCAGCAGCAACAGGGGCGGGAATTCACCCCTCCACTTT.

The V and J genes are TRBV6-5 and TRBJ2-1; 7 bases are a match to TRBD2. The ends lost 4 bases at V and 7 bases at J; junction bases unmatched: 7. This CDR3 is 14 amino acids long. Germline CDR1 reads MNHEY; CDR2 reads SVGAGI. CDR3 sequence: CASSSSGLGNEQFF. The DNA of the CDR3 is TGTGCCAGCAGTTCTAGCGGCCTGGGAAATGAGCAGTTCTTC.

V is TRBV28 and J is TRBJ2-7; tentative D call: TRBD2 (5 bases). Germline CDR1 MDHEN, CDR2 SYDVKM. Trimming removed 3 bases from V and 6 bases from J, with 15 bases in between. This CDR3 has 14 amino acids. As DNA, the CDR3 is TGTGCCAGCAGTTTTAGAGGGCTAGTTGGCGAGCAGTACTTC. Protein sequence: CASSFRGLVGEQYF.

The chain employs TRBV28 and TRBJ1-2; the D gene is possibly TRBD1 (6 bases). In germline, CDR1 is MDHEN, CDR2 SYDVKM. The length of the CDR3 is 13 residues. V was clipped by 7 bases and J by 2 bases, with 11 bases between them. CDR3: CASKAGGNYGYTF. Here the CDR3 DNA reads TGTGCCAGCAAGGCGGGGGGCAACTATGGCTACACCTTC.

CDR3 sequence: CASSSQQGSYGYTF. CDR3 DNA: TGTGCCAGCAGCTCCCAACAGGGGTCCTATGGCTACACCTTC. This chain uses TRBV7-9 with TRBJ1-2, with 7 bases that match TRBD1. V shed 4 bases and J 4 bases; nucleotides not matched to a gene: 6. From germline, CDR1 is SEHNR and CDR2 FQNEAQ (reference sequence). The CDR3 sequence is 14 residues long.

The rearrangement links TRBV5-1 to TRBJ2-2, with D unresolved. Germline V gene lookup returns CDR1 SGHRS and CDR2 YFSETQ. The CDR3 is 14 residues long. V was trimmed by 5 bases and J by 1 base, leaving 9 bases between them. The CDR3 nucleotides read TGCGCCAGCAGTCAGGAAGGGAACACCGGGGAGCTGTTTTTT. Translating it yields CASSQEGNTGELFF.

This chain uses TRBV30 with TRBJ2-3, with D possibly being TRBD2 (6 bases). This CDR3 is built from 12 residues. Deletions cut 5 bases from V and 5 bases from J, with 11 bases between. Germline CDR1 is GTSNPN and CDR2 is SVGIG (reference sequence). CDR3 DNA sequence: TGTGCCTGGGGGACTCTCTTAGATACGCAGTATTTT. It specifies CAWGTLLDTQYF.

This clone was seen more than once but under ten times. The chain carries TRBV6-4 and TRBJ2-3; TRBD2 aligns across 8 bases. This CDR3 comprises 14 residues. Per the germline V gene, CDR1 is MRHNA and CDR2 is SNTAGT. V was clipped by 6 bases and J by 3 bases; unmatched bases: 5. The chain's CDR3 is CASSGGGPTDTQYF. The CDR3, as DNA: TGTGCCAGCAGCGGCGGGGGGCCGACAGATACGCAGTATTTT.

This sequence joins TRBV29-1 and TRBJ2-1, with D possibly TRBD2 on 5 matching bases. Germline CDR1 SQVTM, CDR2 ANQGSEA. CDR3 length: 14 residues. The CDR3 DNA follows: TGCAGTTACTTTACGAGGGCTAACTACAATGAGCAGTTCTTC. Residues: CSYFTRANYNEQFF.

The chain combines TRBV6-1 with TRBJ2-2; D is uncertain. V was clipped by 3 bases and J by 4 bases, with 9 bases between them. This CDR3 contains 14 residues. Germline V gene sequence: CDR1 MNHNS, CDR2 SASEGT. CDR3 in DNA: TGTGCCAGCAGTGATTACAGCTCCACCGGGGAGCTGTTTTTT. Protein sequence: CASSDYSSTGELFF.

The CDR3 loop is CAISERTGINQPQHF. Written as DNA, the CDR3 is TGTGCCATCAGTGAAAGGACAGGGATCAATCAGCCCCAGCATTTT. The chain recombines TRBV10-3 with TRBJ1-5, with 8 bases matching TRBD1. Germline loops: CDR1 ENHRY, CDR2 SYGVKD. V lost 3 bases and J lost 3; bases outside the gene matches: 4. The CDR3 consists of 15 residues.

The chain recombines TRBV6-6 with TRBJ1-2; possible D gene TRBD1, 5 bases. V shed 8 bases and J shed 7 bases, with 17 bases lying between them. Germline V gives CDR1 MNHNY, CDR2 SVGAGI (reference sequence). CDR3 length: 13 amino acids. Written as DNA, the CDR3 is TGTGCCAGCTCGCCAGGGAAGATTGGTGGCTACACCTTC. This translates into CASSPGKIGGYTF.

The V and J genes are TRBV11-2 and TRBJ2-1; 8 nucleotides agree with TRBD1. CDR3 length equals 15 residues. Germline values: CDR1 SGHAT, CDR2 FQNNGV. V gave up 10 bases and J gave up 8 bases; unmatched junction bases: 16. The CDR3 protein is CATNPPSGTGYEQFF. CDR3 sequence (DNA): TGTGCCACCAACCCACCCTCCGGGACAGGTTATGAGCAGTTCTTC.

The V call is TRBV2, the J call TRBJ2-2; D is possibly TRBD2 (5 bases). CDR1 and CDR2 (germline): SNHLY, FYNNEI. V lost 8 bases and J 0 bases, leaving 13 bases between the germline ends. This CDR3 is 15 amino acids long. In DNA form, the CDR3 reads TGTGCCAGCCTACCGGGAACCCCGAACACCGGGGAGCTGTTTTTT. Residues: CASLPGTPNTGELFF.

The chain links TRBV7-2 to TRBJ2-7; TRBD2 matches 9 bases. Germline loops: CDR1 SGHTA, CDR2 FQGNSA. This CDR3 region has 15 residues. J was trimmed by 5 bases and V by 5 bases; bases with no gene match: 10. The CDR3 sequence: CASSPWREGLNEQYF. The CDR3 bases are TGTGCCAGCAGCCCCTGGCGGGAGGGCCTAAACGAGCAGTACTTC.

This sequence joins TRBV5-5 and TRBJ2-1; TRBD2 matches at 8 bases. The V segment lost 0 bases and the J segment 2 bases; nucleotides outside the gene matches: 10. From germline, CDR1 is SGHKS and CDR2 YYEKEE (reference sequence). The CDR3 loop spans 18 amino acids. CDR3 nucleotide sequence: TGTGCCAGCAGCTTGGAACCGGGAGGGTACTTCACCTACAATGAGCAGTTCTTC. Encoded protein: CASSLEPGGYFTYNEQFF. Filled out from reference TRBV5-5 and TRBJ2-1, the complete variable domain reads DAGVTQSPTHLIKTRGQQVTLRCSPISGHKSVSWYQQVLGQGPQFIFQYYEKEERGRGNFPDRFSARQFPNYSSELNVNALLLGDSALYLCASSLEPGGYFTYNEQFFGPGTRLTVL.

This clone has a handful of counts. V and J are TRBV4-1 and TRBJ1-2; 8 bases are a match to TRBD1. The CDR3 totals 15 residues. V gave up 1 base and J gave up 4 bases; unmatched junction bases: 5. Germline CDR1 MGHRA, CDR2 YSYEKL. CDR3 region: CASSQVDREAYGYTF. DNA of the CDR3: TGCGCCAGCAGCCAAGTGGACAGGGAGGCCTATGGCTACACCTTC.

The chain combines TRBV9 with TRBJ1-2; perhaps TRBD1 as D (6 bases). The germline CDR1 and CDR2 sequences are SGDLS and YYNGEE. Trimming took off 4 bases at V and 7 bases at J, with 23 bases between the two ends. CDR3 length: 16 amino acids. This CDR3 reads CASSFTDSSPGGGYTF. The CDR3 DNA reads TGTGCCAGCAGCTTCACGGACAGTTCACCGGGGGGTGGCTACACCTTC.

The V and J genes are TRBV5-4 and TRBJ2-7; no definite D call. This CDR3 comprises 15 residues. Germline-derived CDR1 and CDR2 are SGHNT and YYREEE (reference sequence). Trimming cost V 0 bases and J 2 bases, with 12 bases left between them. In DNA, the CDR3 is TGTGCCAGCAGCTTGGCCTTGGTTCCTACCTACGAGCAGTACTTC. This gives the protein CASSLALVPTYEQYF.

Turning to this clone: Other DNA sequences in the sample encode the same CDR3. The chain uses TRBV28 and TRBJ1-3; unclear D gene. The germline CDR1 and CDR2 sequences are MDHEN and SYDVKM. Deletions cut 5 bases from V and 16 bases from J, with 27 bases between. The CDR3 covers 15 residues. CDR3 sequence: CASSPTGISGKRWYF. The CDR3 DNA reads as TGTGCCAGCAGTCCTACGGGGATCTCTGGAAAGAGGTGGTATTTT.

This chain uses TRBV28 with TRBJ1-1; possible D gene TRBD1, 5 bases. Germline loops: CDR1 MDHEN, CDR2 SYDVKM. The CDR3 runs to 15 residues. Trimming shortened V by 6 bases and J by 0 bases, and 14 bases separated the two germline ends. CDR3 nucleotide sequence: TGTGCCAGCAGCTCGGGGGATGCGATGAACACTGAAGCTTTCTTT. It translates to CASSSGDAMNTEAFF.

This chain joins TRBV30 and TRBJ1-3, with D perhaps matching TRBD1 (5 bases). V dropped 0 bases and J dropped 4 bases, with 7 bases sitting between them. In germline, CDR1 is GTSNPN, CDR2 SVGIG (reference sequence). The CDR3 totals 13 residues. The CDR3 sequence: CAWSVQAGNTIYF. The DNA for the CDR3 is TGTGCCTGGAGTGTACAGGCCGGAAACACCATATATTTT. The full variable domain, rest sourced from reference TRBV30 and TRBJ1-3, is SQTIHQWPATLVQPVGSPLSLECTVEGTSNPNLYWYRQAAGRGLQLLFYSVGIGQISSEVPQNLSASRPQDRQFILSSKKLLLSDSGFYLCAWSVQAGNTIYFGEGSWLTVV.

In DNA, the CDR3 is TGTGCCTGGAGTGCGCTAGCGGGAGGTGGGGATACGCAGTATTTT. It codes for CAWSALAGGGDTQYF. V usage is TRBV30 and J usage is TRBJ2-3, with 11 bases aligning to TRBD2. After removal of 1 base from V and 6 bases from J, the junction contained 6 bases not matched to a gene. The germline CDR1 and CDR2 sequences are GTSNPN and SVGIG (reference sequence). CDR3 length equals 15 residues. Full variable domain (missing parts from reference TRBV30 and TRBJ2-3): SQTIHQWPATLVQPVGSPLSLECTVEGTSNPNLYWYRQAAGRGLQLLFYSVGIGQISSEVPQNLSASRPQDRQFILSSKKLLLSDSGFYLCAWSALAGGGDTQYFGPGTRLTVL.

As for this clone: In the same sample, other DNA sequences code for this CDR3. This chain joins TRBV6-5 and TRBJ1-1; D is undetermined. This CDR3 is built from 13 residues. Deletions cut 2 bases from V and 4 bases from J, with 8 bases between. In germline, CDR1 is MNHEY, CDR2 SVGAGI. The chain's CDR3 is CASSYVGGTEAFF. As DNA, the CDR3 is TGTGCCAGCAGTTACGTCGGAGGCACTGAAGCTTTCTTT.

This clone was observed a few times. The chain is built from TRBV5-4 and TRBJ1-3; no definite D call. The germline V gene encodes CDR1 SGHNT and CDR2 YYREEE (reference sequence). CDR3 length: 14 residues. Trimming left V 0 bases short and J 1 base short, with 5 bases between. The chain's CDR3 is CASSLGGSGNTIYF. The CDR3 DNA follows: TGTGCCAGCAGCTTGGGAGGGTCTGGAAACACCATATATTTT.